Here is one T cell receptor (beta chain) with its context. This specimen belongs to a study of T cell changes during pregnancy in multiple sclerosis. This CDR3 comprises 15 residues. The ends lost 6 bases at V and 0 bases at J; junction bases unmatched: 5. Germline V gives CDR1 MDHEN, CDR2 SYDVKM. The assay was immunoSEQ multiplex PCR, and TCRdb's table has in-frame clones only and misses some. The sample carries about 52,000 clones, about 92% recorded once. This clonotype originated in a female donor with multiple sclerosis, enrolled in a pregnancy study. The specimen was CD4+ T cells from peripheral blood mononuclear cells, collected in the third trimester of pregnancy. The J gene is TRBJ2-3, the V gene TRBV28; TRBD1 aligns across 8 bases. The CDR3 bases are TGTGCCAGCAGCCAAGACAGGGGAAGCACAGATACGCAGTATTTT. It yields the protein CASSQDRGSTDTQYF.